Listed below are T cell receptor beta chains from one sample, sequenced in a study of beta chain features in type 1 diabetes. Produced via immunoSEQ multiplex PCR; TCRdb's table is partial and in-frame only. The repertoire includes about 180,000 clones, about 13% of them detected once, and 0.62% sits in the top ten. The sequencing input was central memory CD4+ T cells from blood. All receptors derive from a woman between 18 and 29 years old in good health. Each CDR3 is given with its conserved first and last residue. The D gene is left open where the match is weak. Size values are once, few and many counts, or a class for expanded clones, and some rows have none.

j_call: TRBJ2-7
v_call: TRBV7-9
d_call: -
clone_size: -
cdr3_nt: TGTGCCAGCAGCTTAACTAGCCAGAATTACGAGCAGTACTTC
cdr3_aa: CASSLTSQNYEQYF

j_call: TRBJ2-7
v_call: TRBV5-1
d_call: -
clone_size: -
cdr3_nt: TGCGCCAGCAGCCTCCTTCAGGGGCAGGCCTACGAGCAGTACTTC
cdr3_aa: CASSLLQGQAYEQYF

j_call: TRBJ1-2
v_call: TRBV2
d_call: -
clone_size: -
cdr3_nt: TGTGCCAGCAGTGGACAGCTCTATGGCTACACCTTC
cdr3_aa: CASSGQLYGYTF

j_call: TRBJ2-7
v_call: TRBV19
d_call: -
clone_size: -
cdr3_nt: TGTGCCAGTAGTAAGGAGGTGTGGGTCACCTACGAGCAGTACTTC
cdr3_aa: CASSKEVWVTYEQYF

j_call: TRBJ1-1
v_call: TRBV29-1
d_call: TRBD1
clone_size: few
cdr3_nt: TGCAGCGTGGACAGGCCGAACACTGAAGCTTTCTTT
cdr3_aa: CSVDRPNTEAFF

j_call: TRBJ2-1
v_call: TRBV6-4
d_call: TRBD2
clone_size: few
cdr3_nt: TGTGCCAGCAGTACGACTAGCGGGAGAGGCGATGAGCAGTTCTTC
cdr3_aa: CASSTTSGRGDEQFF

j_call: TRBJ2-3
v_call: TRBV7-8
d_call: TRBD2
clone_size: -
cdr3_nt: TGTGCCAGCAGCCTCCTTAGCGGGACAAGCACAGATACGCAGTATTTT
cdr3_aa: CASSLLSGTSTDTQYF

j_call: TRBJ1-1
v_call: TRBV18
d_call: -
clone_size: -
cdr3_nt: TGTGCCAGCTCACCACGGGGCACGTCCACTGAAGCTTTCTTT
cdr3_aa: CASSPRGTSTEAFF

j_call: TRBJ2-7
v_call: TRBV7-8
d_call: -
clone_size: -
cdr3_nt: TGTGCCAGCAGCCCCTCACCGCAGGCACGCTACGAGCAGTACTTC
cdr3_aa: CASSPSPQARYEQYF

j_call: TRBJ2-7
v_call: TRBV6-5
d_call: -
clone_size: few
cdr3_nt: TGTGCCAGCAGTCCCCTAGACTCCTACGAGCAGTACTTC
cdr3_aa: CASSPLDSYEQYF

j_call: TRBJ1-1
v_call: TRBV29-1
d_call: -
clone_size: -
cdr3_nt: TGCAGCGTTGCGACAGGTGAAGCTTTCTTT
cdr3_aa: CSVATGEAFF

j_call: TRBJ1-1
v_call: TRBV13
d_call: -
clone_size: few
cdr3_nt: TGTGCCAGCAGCTCGTTTTTCGAGGACAAGAACACTGAAGCTTTCTTT
cdr3_aa: CASSSFFEDKNTEAFF

j_call: TRBJ1-1
v_call: TRBV30
d_call: TRBD1
clone_size: few
cdr3_nt: TGTGCCTGGAGTGTACAGGACAGGGCTCGGGCTTTCTTT
cdr3_aa: CAWSVQDRARAFF

j_call: TRBJ1-2
v_call: TRBV7-9
d_call: -
clone_size: few
cdr3_nt: TGTGCCAGCAGCGAAGGGGAATTTGACTCTGGCTACACCTTC
cdr3_aa: CASSEGEFDSGYTF

j_call: TRBJ2-7
v_call: TRBV29-1
d_call: -
clone_size: few
cdr3_nt: TGCAGCGTTGGTACGGGTTCGCCCTACGAGCAGTACTTC
cdr3_aa: CSVGTGSPYEQYF

j_call: TRBJ1-1
v_call: TRBV21-1
d_call: -
clone_size: few
cdr3_nt: TGTGCCAGCGGGGCGGACACTGAAGCTTTCTTT
cdr3_aa: CASGADTEAFF

j_call: TRBJ2-3
v_call: TRBV7-9
d_call: TRBD1
clone_size: few
cdr3_nt: TGTGCCAGCAGCCCCGGACAGGGGAATTTGTTAACAGATACGCAGTATTTT
cdr3_aa: CASSPGQGNLLTDTQYF

j_call: TRBJ2-7
v_call: TRBV9
d_call: TRBD2
clone_size: -
cdr3_nt: TGTGCCAGCAGCGTCTCTCCGGGACTACGCGAGCAGTACTTC
cdr3_aa: CASSVSPGLREQYF

j_call: TRBJ1-2
v_call: TRBV9
d_call: TRBD1
clone_size: -
cdr3_nt: TGTGCCAGCAGCGTAGGTGAGGGGGCCTATGGCTACACCTTC
cdr3_aa: CASSVGEGAYGYTF

j_call: TRBJ1-1
v_call: TRBV5-1
d_call: -
clone_size: -
cdr3_nt: TGCGCCAGCAGCTCCTTCGGCGGGGCGCAAAACACTGAAGCTTTCTTT
cdr3_aa: CASSSFGGAQNTEAFF

j_call: TRBJ2-5
v_call: TRBV7-2
d_call: TRBD1
clone_size: -
cdr3_nt: TGTGCCGTACAACTCCGGGACAGCCGTTTACAGTACTTC
cdr3_aa: CAVQLRDSRLQYF

j_call: TRBJ1-3
v_call: TRBV30
d_call: -
clone_size: -
cdr3_nt: TGTGCCTGGAGTGGGGGCGCTGGAAACACCATATATTTT
cdr3_aa: CAWSGGAGNTIYF

j_call: TRBJ1-5
v_call: TRBV11-2
d_call: -
clone_size: many
cdr3_nt: TGTGCCAGCAGCTTAGGGGACGGGGGGGGACATCAGCCCCAGCATTTT
cdr3_aa: CASSLGDGGGHQPQHF

j_call: TRBJ2-1
v_call: TRBV5-1
d_call: -
clone_size: -
cdr3_nt: TGCGCCAGCAGCCTACAGGACAATGAGCAGTTCTTC
cdr3_aa: CASSLQDNEQFF

j_call: TRBJ1-2
v_call: TRBV6-5
d_call: TRBD1
clone_size: -
cdr3_nt: TGTGCCAGCAGTTACTCGGGACAGGGGTACTATGGCTACACCTTC
cdr3_aa: CASSYSGQGYYGYTF

j_call: TRBJ2-3
v_call: TRBV7-3
d_call: -
clone_size: -
cdr3_nt: TGTGCCAGCTGCAGGGGAAGGTCAGATACGCAGTATTTT
cdr3_aa: CASCRGRSDTQYF

j_call: TRBJ2-5
v_call: TRBV21-1
d_call: -
clone_size: few
cdr3_nt: TGCGCCCAAGCCGCAGGGGTGGGAGAGACCCAGTACTTC
cdr3_aa: CAQAAGVGETQYF

j_call: TRBJ2-5
v_call: TRBV9
d_call: TRBD2
clone_size: few
cdr3_nt: TGTGCCAGCAGCTTAGGCCGGAAGCGGGAGTCAGAGACCCAGTACTTC
cdr3_aa: CASSLGRKRESETQYF

j_call: TRBJ2-1
v_call: TRBV29-1
d_call: TRBD2
clone_size: -
cdr3_nt: TGCAGCGGCGCCGGGACTAGCGGGAGGAATGAGCAGTTCTTC
cdr3_aa: CSGAGTSGRNEQFF

j_call: TRBJ2-5
v_call: TRBV5-6
d_call: -
clone_size: -
cdr3_nt: TGTGCCAGCAGCTTGGTATCCGGGTACCAAGAGACCCAGTACTTC
cdr3_aa: CASSLVSGYQETQYF

j_call: TRBJ2-5
v_call: TRBV7-6
d_call: TRBD1
clone_size: -
cdr3_nt: TGTGCCAGCAGCCCGCAGGGGGCGCGGGAGACCCAGTACTTC
cdr3_aa: CASSPQGARETQYF

j_call: TRBJ2-5
v_call: TRBV5-1
d_call: -
clone_size: few
cdr3_nt: TGCGCCAGCAGCTTGGTGCCAGGAAATCAAGAGACCCAGTACTTC
cdr3_aa: CASSLVPGNQETQYF

j_call: TRBJ1-5
v_call: TRBV6-4
d_call: -
clone_size: -
cdr3_nt: TGTGCCAGCAGTCTCGGGGGGAGCGGTCAGCCCCAGCATTTT
cdr3_aa: CASSLGGSGQPQHF

j_call: TRBJ2-7
v_call: TRBV7-3
d_call: TRBD1
clone_size: few
cdr3_nt: TGTGCCAGCAGCTTATTGGGACAGGGCTCCTACGAGCAGTACTTC
cdr3_aa: CASSLLGQGSYEQYF

j_call: TRBJ1-5
v_call: TRBV6-5
d_call: -
clone_size: -
cdr3_nt: TGTGCCAGCAGTTACTCTAGACGGGGGGAGCAGCCCCAGCATTTT
cdr3_aa: CASSYSRRGEQPQHF

j_call: TRBJ2-3
v_call: TRBV18
d_call: -
clone_size: -
cdr3_nt: TGTGCCAGCTCACCGAGCTCACCCACCACAGATACGCAGTATTTT
cdr3_aa: CASSPSSPTTDTQYF

j_call: TRBJ1-5
v_call: TRBV30
d_call: -
clone_size: -
cdr3_nt: TGTGCCTGGAGTGTACTTTTGAGCAATCAGCCCCAGCATTTT
cdr3_aa: CAWSVLLSNQPQHF

j_call: TRBJ2-3
v_call: TRBV28
d_call: -
clone_size: -
cdr3_nt: TGTGCCAGCAGTTCTCCCTTGGATACGCAGTATTTT
cdr3_aa: CASSSPLDTQYF

j_call: TRBJ2-1
v_call: TRBV2
d_call: TRBD2
clone_size: few
cdr3_nt: TGTGCCAGCAGCTCGGGACTAGCGGGGCTTGAGCAGTTCTTC
cdr3_aa: CASSSGLAGLEQFF

j_call: TRBJ1-3
v_call: TRBV6-1
d_call: TRBD1
clone_size: -
cdr3_nt: TGTGCCAGCAGTGAGGGCAGGGGGCCTGGAAACACCATATATTTT
cdr3_aa: CASSEGRGPGNTIYF

j_call: TRBJ1-5
v_call: TRBV4-3
d_call: -
clone_size: -
cdr3_nt: TGCGCCAGCAGCCAACTGGGACTGGGCAATCAGCCCCAGCATTTT
cdr3_aa: CASSQLGLGNQPQHF

j_call: TRBJ1-5
v_call: TRBV29-1
d_call: -
clone_size: few
cdr3_nt: TGCAGCGTTGGGAGTAGCAATCAGCCCCAGCATTTT
cdr3_aa: CSVGSSNQPQHF

j_call: TRBJ2-1
v_call: TRBV15
d_call: TRBD2
clone_size: -
cdr3_nt: TGTGCCACCAGCCAGCGGGAGTTCTCTAATGAGCAGTTCTTC
cdr3_aa: CATSQREFSNEQFF

j_call: TRBJ2-7
v_call: TRBV7-2
d_call: TRBD2
clone_size: -
cdr3_nt: TGTGCCAGCAGCTTAGGAGGGAGGGCCTACGAGCAGTACTTC
cdr3_aa: CASSLGGRAYEQYF

j_call: TRBJ2-1
v_call: TRBV19
d_call: -
clone_size: few
cdr3_nt: TGTGCCAGTAGTAGGCTAGCGAGGAATGAGCAGTTCTTC
cdr3_aa: CASSRLARNEQFF

j_call: TRBJ2-1
v_call: TRBV6-5
d_call: -
clone_size: few
cdr3_nt: TGTGCCAGCAGTGCTCACGGGAGCTCCTACAATGAGCAGTTCTTC
cdr3_aa: CASSAHGSSYNEQFF

j_call: TRBJ2-5
v_call: TRBV20-1
d_call: -
clone_size: -
cdr3_nt: TGCAGTTCAGGGGCAGGAGAGACCCAGTACTTC
cdr3_aa: CSSGAGETQYF

j_call: TRBJ2-7
v_call: TRBV6-5
d_call: TRBD2
clone_size: -
cdr3_nt: TGTGCCAGCACCCCTAGCGGGAGGGCCGGCGAGCAGTACTTC
cdr3_aa: CASTPSGRAGEQYF

j_call: TRBJ1-2
v_call: TRBV15
d_call: -
clone_size: few
cdr3_nt: TGTGCCACCAGCAAGCCGGAGGGCTATGGCTACACCTTC
cdr3_aa: CATSKPEGYGYTF

j_call: TRBJ1-1
v_call: TRBV29-1
d_call: -
clone_size: -
cdr3_nt: TGCAGCGTTGCCAGAGGAGGGGCTGAAGCTTTCTTT
cdr3_aa: CSVARGGAEAFF

j_call: TRBJ2-7
v_call: TRBV10-3
d_call: -
clone_size: -
cdr3_nt: TGTGCCATCAGTGACGTTCAGGGGTCGGAGCAGTACTTC
cdr3_aa: CAISDVQGSEQYF

j_call: TRBJ2-2
v_call: TRBV11-3
d_call: TRBD1
clone_size: -
cdr3_nt: TGTGCCAGCAGCCCGGACAGGGGCTGGAGTAACACCGGGGAGCTGTTTTTT
cdr3_aa: CASSPDRGWSNTGELFF

j_call: TRBJ2-1
v_call: TRBV4-2
d_call: -
clone_size: -
cdr3_nt: TGTGCCAGCAGCCAAGACGCGGGTCTAGCGCTTGGCAATGAGCAGTTCTTC
cdr3_aa: CASSQDAGLALGNEQFF

j_call: TRBJ1-2
v_call: TRBV5-4
d_call: -
clone_size: few
cdr3_nt: TGTGCCAGCAGCCGCCGGGACTTCTATGGCTACACCTTC
cdr3_aa: CASSRRDFYGYTF

j_call: TRBJ2-3
v_call: TRBV7-9
d_call: TRBD2
clone_size: -
cdr3_nt: TGTGCCAGCAGCTTAACCTTAGCGGGGGTCACAGATACGCAGTATTTT
cdr3_aa: CASSLTLAGVTDTQYF

j_call: TRBJ1-1
v_call: TRBV6-4
d_call: TRBD1
clone_size: few
cdr3_nt: TGTGCCAGCAGGGAACAAGGGGGCCGGACTGAAGCTTTCTTT
cdr3_aa: CASREQGGRTEAFF

j_call: TRBJ2-3
v_call: TRBV28
d_call: -
clone_size: -
cdr3_nt: TGTGCCAGCAGTTTAAGGGAGACAGATACGCAGTATTTT
cdr3_aa: CASSLRETDTQYF

j_call: TRBJ2-1
v_call: TRBV29-1
d_call: TRBD2
clone_size: -
cdr3_nt: TGCAGCGTTGGGCTTAGCGGGGCTTACAATGAGCAGTTCTTC
cdr3_aa: CSVGLSGAYNEQFF